The clone carrying this T cell receptor beta chain appeared once. Its specificity is unknown. The entry originates in a study of CD8+CD57+ T cells in acquired aplastic anemia. The wider study: The average for DNA from sorted CD4+ and CD8+ cells was around 3.4 ug. CD4+ cells from healthy donors averaged roughly 11 million reads.

Genomic DNA, serving as template, underwent TCR beta VDJ and CDR3 profiling. TCRdb re-called the reads with MiXCR, one entry per CDR3 protein. This sample has around 200,000 distinct CDR3 sequences; less than 65% occur once, and the top ten carry approximately 15%. V was pared by 4 bases and J by 4 bases, with 6 bases of the junction left unmatched. Germline values: CDR1 ENHRY, CDR2 SYGVKD. The CDR3 has 15 amino acids. Whole-study results and caveats: Patients and controls were found to share fewer than 35 CD8+ CDR3 sequences. CD8+ Simpson's diversity in patients was not significantly different from that in controls.

This receptor was obtained from a human donor in good health, serving as a control. V and J are TRBV10-3 and TRBJ2-3; 9 positions match TRBD2. Source material: sorted CD4+, CD8+, or CD8+CD57+ T cells (not recorded which) from PBMCs. The CDR3 protein is CAISVSSGEADTQYF. The CDR3 DNA is TGTGCCATCAGTGTGTCTAGCGGGGAAGCAGATACGCAGTATTTT.